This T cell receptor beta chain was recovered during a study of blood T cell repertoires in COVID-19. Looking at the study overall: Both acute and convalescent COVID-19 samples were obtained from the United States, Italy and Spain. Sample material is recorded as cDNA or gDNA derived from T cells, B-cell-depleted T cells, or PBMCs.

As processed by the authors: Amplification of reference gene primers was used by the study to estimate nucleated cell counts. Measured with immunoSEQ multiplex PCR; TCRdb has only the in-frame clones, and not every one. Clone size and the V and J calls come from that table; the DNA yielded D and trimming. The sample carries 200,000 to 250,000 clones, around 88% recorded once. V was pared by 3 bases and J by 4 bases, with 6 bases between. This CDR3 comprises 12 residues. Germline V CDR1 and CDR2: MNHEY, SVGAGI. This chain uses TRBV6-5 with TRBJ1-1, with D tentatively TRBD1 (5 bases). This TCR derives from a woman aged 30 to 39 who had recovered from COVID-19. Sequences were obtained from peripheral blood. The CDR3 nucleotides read TGTGCCAGCAGTTATGACAGCACTGAAGCTTTCTTT. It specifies CASSYDSTEAFF.